The 27 T cell receptor beta chains reported below all come from one sample, sequenced in a study of cytomegalovirus exposure and HLA in healthy donors. Clones were read by immunoSEQ multiplex PCR, and TCRdb kept only the in-frame ones, dropping some. There are around 150,000 clones in the sample; about 88% occur only once, and 2% to 2.5% lies in the top ten. Sequenced material: PBMCs. These receptors originate from a woman aged 18-29 years in good health and CMV-seronegative.

This chain joins TRBV27 and TRBJ1-1, with a tentative D call TRBD1 (6 bases). Germline V gives CDR1 MNHEY, CDR2 SMNVEV (reference sequence). With 7 bases removed from V and 5 bases from J, the gap between germline ends came to 17 bases. CDR3 length: 14 residues. CDR3 in amino acids: CASKPRGGGTEAFF. The CDR3 DNA reads TGTGCCAGCAAACCACGGGGAGGGGGAACTGAAGCTTTCTTT.

The V and J genes are TRBV7-9 and TRBJ1-2; D is ambiguous. Trimming pared 5 bases from V and 5 bases from J, leaving 9 bases between. Looked up from germline, CDR1 is SEHNR and CDR2 is FQNEAQ (reference sequence). This CDR3 comprises 12 residues. CDR3 DNA: TGTGCCAGCAGCCCCGCGGGGTATGGCTACACCTTC. Translation gives CASSPAGYGYTF.

V usage is TRBV7-2 and J usage is TRBJ2-4; weak D call: TRBD1 (5 bases). CDR3 length: 16 residues. Trimming took 5 bases from V and 0 from J, leaving 14 bases between them. The germline CDR1 and CDR2 sequences are SGHTA and FQGNSA. CDR3 sequence reads: CASSPQGFLAKNIQYF. Here the CDR3 DNA reads TGTGCCAGCAGCCCTCAGGGCTTCTTAGCCAAAAACATTCAGTACTTC.

This chain uses TRBV5-1 with TRBJ1-3, with 7 bases lining up with TRBD1. The CDR3 runs 14 residues. Germline CDR1 reads SGHRS; CDR2 reads YFSETQ. J gave up 4 bases and V 4 bases, and 5 bases lay outside the gene matches. CDR3 amino acids: CASSLTGRGNTIYF. Written as DNA, the CDR3 is TGCGCCAGCAGCCTGACAGGGCGGGGAAACACCATATATTTT.

The V call is TRBV29-1, the J call TRBJ1-2; TRBD1 is a possible D gene (5 bases). CDR1 SQVTM and CDR2 ANQGSEA come from the germline V gene. The CDR3 loop spans 14 amino acids. V shed 3 bases and J shed 0 bases, with 11 bases lying between them. CDR3 sequence: CSVEATGANYGYTF. In DNA form, the CDR3 reads TGCAGCGTTGAGGCTACAGGTGCTAACTATGGCTACACCTTC.

The V call is TRBV9, the J call TRBJ2-3, with unresolved D. The CDR3 runs to 12 residues. Between the trimmed V and J ends, which lost 3 bases and 5 bases, there was a span of 7 bases. The germline V gene encodes CDR1 SGDLS and CDR2 YYNGEE. CDR3 residues: CASSATQDTQYF. The CDR3 DNA is TGTGCCAGCAGCGCGACTCAAGATACGCAGTATTTT.

The V and J genes are TRBV5-1 and TRBJ1-3, with 7 bases matching TRBD1. Trimming took 4 bases from V and 4 from J; bases not matched to a gene: 8. Germline V gene sequence: CDR1 SGHRS, CDR2 YFSETQ. The CDR3 spans 15 residues. CDR3 DNA sequence: TGCGCCAGCAGCCCCGGGACAGCAAGCGGAAACACCATATATTTT. Its translation: CASSPGTASGNTIYF.

The chain combines TRBV6-5 with TRBJ1-2; D is unclear. The CDR3 runs 14 residues. Per the germline V gene, CDR1 is MNHEY and CDR2 is SVGAGI. The V end was cut by 0 bases, the J end by 8 bases, with 13 bases between. The CDR3 nucleotides are TGTGCCAGCAGTTACTCGACACGGCCGAAGGGCTACACCTTC. Translation: CASSYSTRPKGYTF.

The rearrangement uses TRBV30 and TRBJ2-7; D might be TRBD2 (5 bases). V lost 1 base and J lost 7, with 11 bases in between. Per the germline V gene, CDR1 is GTSNPN and CDR2 is SVGIG (reference sequence). The CDR3 consists of 12 residues. The CDR3 DNA reads TGTGCCTGGAGTGGAGGTAGAGGGGAGCAGTACTTC. It is translated as CAWSGGRGEQYF. The entire variable domain, with the rest obtained from reference TRBV30 and TRBJ2-7, is as follows: SQTIHQWPATLVQPVGSPLSLECTVEGTSNPNLYWYRQAAGRGLQLLFYSVGIGQISSEVPQNLSASRPQDRQFILSSKKLLLSDSGFYLCAWSGGRGEQYFGPGTRLTVT.

This clone showed up just once. The V call is TRBV30, the J call TRBJ2-2; 9 bases are a match to TRBD1. Looked up from germline, CDR1 is GTSNPN and CDR2 is SVGIG (reference sequence). The CDR3 has 16 amino acids. With 5 bases clipped from V and 1 base from J, the junction kept 8 bases outside the gene matches. The CDR3 is CAWCCTGGRNTGELFF. The CDR3 DNA is TGTGCCTGGTGCTGTACAGGGGGCAGGAACACCGGGGAGCTGTTTTTT.

The rearrangement uses TRBV19 and TRBJ2-3, with TRBD2 as a possible D gene (6 bases). The CDR3 has 15 amino acids. CDR1 is LNHDA, CDR2 SQIVND, per germline (reference sequence). V lost 5 bases, J lost 2 bases, and 14 bases lay in between. The DNA for the CDR3 is TGTGCCAGTAGTCTTCGGCGGGACCCCACAGATACGCAGTATTTT. Translated: CASSLRRDPTDTQYF.

This chain joins TRBV29-1 and TRBJ1-2; weak D call: TRBD1 (5 bases). Per the germline V gene, CDR1 is SQVTM and CDR2 is ANQGSEA. The CDR3 length is 12 residues. The ends were cut back, 6 bases at V and 3 bases at J, with 11 bases in the middle. CDR3 region: CSVRDSYYGYTF. The CDR3, as DNA: TGCAGCGTACGGGACTCCTACTATGGCTACACCTTC.

The V and J genes are TRBV5-1 and TRBJ2-5, with TRBD1 matching 8 bases. With 2 bases clipped from V and 2 bases from J, the junction kept 8 bases outside the gene matches. Germline loops: CDR1 SGHRS, CDR2 YFSETQ. The CDR3 spans 16 residues. Here the CDR3 reads CASSLGTGRKQETQYF. CDR3 in DNA: TGCGCCAGCAGCTTAGGGACAGGCCGCAAACAAGAGACCCAGTACTTC.

This clone was observed a few times. V gene TRBV7-9 combines with J gene TRBJ2-7; 7 nucleotides line up with TRBD1. The CDR3 totals 15 residues. Germline lookup yields CDR1 SEHNR and CDR2 FQNEAQ (reference sequence). The V segment lost 2 bases and the J segment 5 bases; nucleotides outside the gene matches: 9. CDR3 bases: TGTGCCAGCAGCTTACTTGAGGGGGCGCCTAACGAGCAGTACTTC. Protein product: CASSLLEGAPNEQYF.

This chain connects TRBV6-1 to TRBJ2-7, with 7 bases lining up with TRBD1. The CDR3 is made up of 15 amino acids. V trimming: 0 bases; J trimming: 3 bases; junction bases outside the gene matches: 5. CDR1 is MNHNS, CDR2 SASEGT, per germline. In nucleotides, the CDR3 is TGTGCCAGCAGTGAAGCAGGGGGCAACTTCTACGAGCAGTACTTC. It yields the protein CASSEAGGNFYEQYF.

Points on this clone: At one boundary the junction diverges from the germline segment, which might be a read error. J is TRBJ2-3 and V is TRBV7-8; perhaps TRBD2 as D (5 bases). There are 15 residues in the CDR3. CDR1 and CDR2 (germline): SGHVS, FQNEAQ. In DNA, the CDR3 is TGTGCCAGCAGCCTAGCTTGGTTCCGCGGAGATACGCAGTATTTT. Its protein is CASSLAWFRGDTQYF.

This chain joins TRBV6-6 and TRBJ2-1; D perhaps matches TRBD2 (7 bases). The CDR3 consists of 11 residues. V was pared by 8 bases and J by 12 bases, with 14 bases between. The germline gives CDR1 MNHNY, CDR2 SVGAGI (reference sequence). The CDR3 spells CASGGAPGQFF. CDR3 DNA: TGTGCCAGCGGGGGGGCCCCCGGGCAGTTCTTC.

The chain's CDR3 is CASSPRDSGGYTF. CDR3 DNA sequence: TGTGCCAGCTCACCGCGGGACAGCGGTGGCTACACCTTC. This chain uses TRBV18 with TRBJ1-2, with 7 bases lining up with TRBD1. Germline V CDR1 and CDR2: KGHSH, LQKENI. Losses at the gene ends were 3 bases for V and 7 bases for J; bases not matched to a gene: 5. This CDR3 contains 13 residues.

This clone has only one observation. CDR3 protein: CASSFKGTGGGEQYF. For the CDR3, the DNA is TGCGCCAGCAGCTTCAAAGGGACAGGGGGCGGCGAGCAGTACTTC. This rearrangement joins TRBV5-1 to TRBJ2-7, with 12 bases that match TRBD1. Germline V CDR1 and CDR2: SGHRS, YFSETQ. The CDR3 sequence is 15 residues long. Losses at the gene ends were 2 bases for V and 6 bases for J; bases not matched to a gene: 6.

This chain connects TRBV27 to TRBJ1-1, with D unresolved. Trimming stripped 10 bases from V and 5 bases from J, with 14 bases between. The germline CDR1 and CDR2 sequences are MNHEY and SMNVEV (reference sequence). This CDR3 has 12 amino acids. CDR3 coding DNA: TGTGCCACAGGTGCGAAGAGAACTGAAGCTTTCTTT. It translates to CATGAKRTEAFF.

The rearrangement links TRBV6-1 to TRBJ1-4; possible D gene TRBD1, 6 bases. Per the germline V gene, CDR1 is MNHNS and CDR2 is SASEGT. There are 16 residues in the CDR3. V was trimmed by 3 bases and J by 0 bases, leaving 11 bases between them. CDR3 nucleotide sequence: TGTGCCAGCAGTGACTTGGGGGCGGCAACTAATGAAAAACTGTTTTTT. Amino acids: CASSDLGAATNEKLFF.

The sample holds a few counts of this clone. The rearrangement uses TRBV10-1 and TRBJ1-5, with TRBD1 matching over 11 bases. Germline CDR1 WNHNN, CDR2 SYGVQD (reference sequence). V was clipped by 4 bases and J by 6 bases; unmatched bases: 2. CDR3 length: 14 residues. For the CDR3, the DNA is TGCGCCAGCAGTGCGGACAGGGGGCTTCAGCCCCAGCATTTT. Its protein product is CASSADRGLQPQHF.

This chain joins TRBV5-6 and TRBJ1-1; D remains ambiguous. Germline CDR1 and CDR2: SGHDT and YYEEEE. The CDR3 runs 14 residues. The V end lost 0 bases, the J end lost 4 bases, and 10 bases lay between the germline ends. The CDR3 loop is CASSLVGGVTEAFF. The CDR3 nucleotides read TGTGCCAGCAGCTTGGTCGGCGGGGTCACTGAAGCTTTCTTT.

The chain recombines TRBV29-1 with TRBJ2-7, with a weak D call TRBD2 (5 bases). The CDR3 consists of 13 residues. V lost 4 bases to trimming and J lost 1 base, with 11 bases between them. Germline lookup yields CDR1 SQVTM and CDR2 ANQGSEA. Here the CDR3 DNA reads TGCAGCGTTGCCCCCGGGGTATCCTACGAGCAGTACTTC. Its translation is CSVAPGVSYEQYF.

The J gene is TRBJ1-1, the V gene TRBV6-6; TRBD1 is a possible D gene (5 bases). V lost 3 bases to trimming and J lost 5 bases, with 10 bases between them. Germline loops: CDR1 MNHNY, CDR2 SVGAGI (reference sequence). The CDR3 is 13 amino acids. Here the CDR3 DNA reads TGTGCCAGCAGTTATCCCGCAGGGACTGAAGCTTTCTTT. It yields the protein CASSYPAGTEAFF.

The rearrangement uses TRBV19 and TRBJ1-3; no clear D. V was pared by 5 bases and J by 7 bases, with 9 bases between. This CDR3 comprises 12 residues. Germline lookup yields CDR1 LNHDA and CDR2 SQIVND (reference sequence). The CDR3 DNA follows: TGTGCCAGTAGTCTGGAAGCGAACACCATATATTTT. Translation gives CASSLEANTIYF.

The chain carries TRBV9 and TRBJ2-1; 11 bases line up with TRBD2. CDR1 and CDR2 (germline): SGDLS, YYNGEE. This CDR3 contains 19 residues. V lost 3 bases and J lost 7; bases outside the gene matches: 18. This CDR3 is CASSAIPTLSGRAENEQFF. Written as DNA, the CDR3 is TGTGCCAGCAGCGCCATACCCACTCTTAGCGGGAGGGCGGAAAATGAGCAGTTCTTC.